The rows below give T cell receptor beta chains drawn from one sample of a study of blood T cell repertoires in COVID-19. The table came from immunoSEQ multiplex PCR; TCRdb's copy has only in-frame clones and leaves some out. The table includes 260,000 or so clones, approximately 91% detected once. The sequencing input was peripheral blood. The source of these receptors is a man aged 18 to 35 with active or convalescent COVID-19. CDR3s include the opening cysteine and the closing phenylalanine or tryptophan. The D gene is left open where the match is weak. Only some rows state a clone size, as once, few, many or a class for expanded clones.

cdr3_length	d_call	v_call	clone_size	j_call	cdr3_aa	cdr3_nt
16	.	TRBV5-1	once	TRBJ2-3	CASSLEGGPVADTQYF	TGCGCCAGCAGCTTGGAGGGGGGGCCGGTGGCAGATACGCAGTATTTT
13	TRBD1	TRBV11-2	.	TRBJ2-1	CASSLELTGELFF	TGTGCCAGCAGCTTAGAATTGACAGGGGAGTTATTCTTC
14	.	TRBV7-9	.	TRBJ1-2	CASPPPRGNYGYTF	TGTGCCAGTCCCCCACCAAGGGGGAACTATGGCTACACCTTC
15	.	TRBV5-5	.	TRBJ2-7	CASSSRGTDDYEQYF	TGTGCCAGCAGTTCCCGCGGGACAGACGACTACGAGCAGTACTTC
15	TRBD1	TRBV5-6	few	TRBJ1-5	CASSLGTGDNQPQHF	TGTGCCAGCAGCTTGGGAACAGGGGACAATCAGCCCCAGCATTTT
16	.	TRBV14	.	TRBJ2-7	CASSQAGTRIPYEQYF	TGTGCCAGCAGCCAAGCCGGGACACGGATTCCTTACGAGCAGTACTTC
15	TRBD1	TRBV20-1	once	TRBJ1-1	CSASRDREWGTEAFF	TGCAGTGCTAGTAGGGACAGGGAATGGGGCACTGAAGCTTTCTTT
16	.	TRBV25-1	once	TRBJ2-3	CASSDLLSDSGYTQYF	TGTGCCAGCAGTGACCTACTCAGCGACTCGGGGTATACGCAGTATTTT
17	.	TRBV9	.	TRBJ1-3	CASSVGGGQSAGNTIYF	TGTGCCAGCAGCGTTGGTGGCGGACAGTCCGCCGGAAACACCATATATTTT
18	.	TRBV5-1	once	TRBJ1-1	CASSLFEVRVSMNTEAFF	TGCGCCAGCAGCTTGTTTGAGGTCCGAGTCTCCATGAACACTGAAGCTTTCTTT
15	.	TRBV19	.	TRBJ1-3	CASSRRGSSGNTIYF	TGTGCCAGTAGTAGAAGGGGGAGCTCTGGAAACACCATATATTTT